This is a list of T cell receptor beta chains from one sample in a study of blood T cell repertoires in COVID-19. Repertoires were generated with immunoSEQ multiplex PCR, while TCRdb's copy carries only in-frame clones and drops some. The sample has about 150,000 clones, 70% to 90% seen once; the top ten hold more than 7.5%. The specimen sequenced was peripheral blood. Source of these receptors: a woman between 55 and 75 years old with COVID-19, enrolled during active disease. Each CDR3 is given with its conserved first and last residue. The D gene is left open where the match is weak. The size of a clone is reported for some rows only, either as once, few or many, or as a class for expanded clones.

j_call v_call d_call clone_size cdr3_aa cdr3_nt
TRBJ2-3 TRBV24-1 TRBD1 NA CATSDFRGPADTQYF TGTGCCACCAGTGATTTTAGGGGGCCGGCTGATACGCAGTATTTT
TRBJ2-7 TRBV27 TRBD2 NA CASSRGGSYEQYF TGTGCCAGCAGTCGGGGGGGGTCCTACGAGCAGTACTTC
TRBJ2-7 TRBV11-1 NA NA CASSPPTGTFEQYF TGTGCCAGCAGCCCCCCGACAGGGACTTTCGAGCAGTACTTC
TRBJ1-2 TRBV7-2 TRBD1 NA CASSLVDRSWGGDGYTF TGTGCCAGCAGCTTAGTGGACAGGTCATGGGGCGGCGATGGCTACACCTTC
TRBJ2-1 TRBV7-2 TRBD2 once CASTERTSRNEQFF TGTGCCAGCACCGAAAGGACTAGCCGTAATGAGCAGTTCTTC
TRBJ1-6 TRBV19 NA NA CASSGEGRYNSPLHF TGTGCCAGTAGTGGGGAGGGACGCTATAATTCACCCCTCCACTTT
TRBJ1-2 TRBV18 TRBD1 NA CASSPDSTGQDSANGYTF TGTGCCAGCTCACCGGATTCGACGGGACAGGATAGTGCTAATGGCTACACCTTC
TRBJ2-5 TRBV7-2 NA once CASSFSQSETQYF TGTGCCAGCAGCTTTTCCCAGTCGGAGACCCAGTACTTC
TRBJ2-2 TRBV10-3 TRBD1 NA CATLPGQDTGELFF TGTGCCACCCTTCCGGGACAGGACACCGGGGAGCTGTTTTTT
TRBJ1-5 TRBV2 NA NA CASMDSYSNQPQHF TGTGCCAGCATGGACAGTTATAGCAATCAGCCCCAGCATTTT
TRBJ1-1 TRBV19 NA once CASTGPGLNTEAFF TGTGCCAGCACAGGGCCAGGTTTAAACACTGAAGCTTTCTTT
TRBJ1-2 TRBV18 NA NA CASSLTAQANYGYTF TGTGCCAGCTCACTAACGGCACAGGCAAACTATGGCTACACCTTC
TRBJ1-4 TRBV5-8 NA NA CASSLSHFPNEKLFF TGTGCCAGCAGCTTGAGCCACTTCCCTAATGAAAAACTGTTTTTT
TRBJ2-7 TRBV30 TRBD2 NA CAWTSMKGLAGYEQYF TGTGCCTGGACTTCCATGAAAGGACTAGCGGGCTACGAGCAGTACTTC
TRBJ2-4 TRBV6-4 TRBD1 once CASSDRDSPSWNIQYF TGTGCCAGCAGTGACCGGGACAGCCCAAGTTGGAACATTCAGTACTTC
TRBJ2-5 TRBV19 TRBD1 once CASSQTGQKTQYF TGTGCCAGTAGTCAGACAGGGCAAAAGACCCAGTACTTC
TRBJ1-1 TRBV9 NA NA CASSVVSEKVEAFF TGTGCCAGCAGCGTAGTCAGCGAAAAGGTTGAAGCTTTCTTT
TRBJ2-5 TRBV7-9 TRBD2 once CASSLALTSGGQETQYF TGTGCCAGCAGCTTAGCGCTTACTAGCGGGGGCCAAGAGACCCAGTACTTC
TRBJ1-2 TRBV25-1 TRBD1 NA CASSEPKTGGYGYTF TGTGCCAGCAGTGAACCTAAGACAGGGGGCTATGGCTACACCTTC
TRBJ2-3 TRBV30 NA NA CAWGLFSTDTQYF TGTGCCTGGGGCCTTTTTAGCACAGATACGCAGTATTTT
TRBJ2-5 TRBV7-8 NA NA CASSPSARGQTQYF TGTGCCAGCAGCCCTTCGGCCAGGGGTCAGACCCAGTACTTC
TRBJ2-2 TRBV11-3 NA NA CASSLRTSSIPGELFF TGTGCCAGCAGCCTAAGAACCTCATCCATCCCCGGGGAGCTGTTTTTT
TRBJ1-5 TRBV27 NA few CASSMWGGYSNQPQHF TGTGCCAGCAGTATGTGGGGGGGCTATAGCAATCAGCCCCAGCATTTT
TRBJ1-2 TRBV18 NA NA CASSRRDNDGYTF TGTGCCAGCTCACGCCGGGACAATGATGGCTACACCTTC
TRBJ2-3 TRBV5-8 TRBD1 NA CASSFLLGTGVGDTQYF TGTGCCAGCAGCTTTCTCCTCGGGACAGGGGTCGGGGATACGCAGTATTTT
TRBJ1-1 TRBV9 NA NA CASSVTVNTEAFF TGTGCCAGCAGCGTTACGGTGAACACTGAAGCTTTCTTT
TRBJ2-1 TRBV7-3 NA few CASSPSLTGTEQFF TGTGCCAGCAGCCCATCTCTTACAGGGACTGAGCAGTTCTTC
TRBJ2-1 TRBV6-5 TRBD1 few CASSSGQGGRYEQFF TGTGCCAGCAGTTCGGGACAGGGGGGACGATATGAGCAGTTCTTC
TRBJ2-7 TRBV6-4 TRBD2 NA CASSPSGGIGEQYF TGTGCCAGCAGTCCTAGCGGGGGAATAGGCGAGCAGTACTTC
TRBJ1-5 TRBV10-1 NA NA CASCEVGAGNQPQHF TGCGCCAGCTGTGAGGTGGGGGCGGGCAATCAGCCCCAGCATTTT
TRBJ1-2 TRBV9 TRBD1 NA CASSGTGQGYGYTF TGTGCCAGCAGCGGAACGGGACAGGGGTATGGCTACACCTTC
TRBJ2-7 TRBV9 TRBD1 NA CASSPGQGAYEQYF TGTGCCAGCAGCCCTGGACAGGGGGCCTACGAGCAGTACTTC
TRBJ1-2 TRBV5-6 NA once CASSLKEHRDGNYGYTF TGTGCCAGCAGCTTGAAGGAGCACAGGGATGGGAACTATGGCTACACCTTC
TRBJ1-1 TRBV28 TRBD1 few CASSYTGGGTEAFF TGTGCCAGCAGTTATACAGGGGGTGGTACTGAAGCTTTCTTT
TRBJ1-2 TRBV6-5 NA NA CASRGDLGGGGYTF TGTGCCAGCAGAGGGGATCTCGGGGGGGGCGGCTACACCTTC
TRBJ2-2 TRBV7-3 TRBD1 NA CASSLTSDRANGELFF TGTGCCAGCAGCTTAACTTCGGACAGGGCGAACGGGGAGCTGTTTTTT
TRBJ2-7 TRBV6-5 TRBD1 NA CASTGTGDEQYF TGTGCCAGCACAGGGACAGGGGACGAGCAGTACTTC
TRBJ1-6 TRBV30 TRBD1 NA CAWSVGGQGESPLHF TGTGCCTGGAGTGTAGGTGGACAGGGGGAATCACCCCTCCACTTT
TRBJ1-1 TRBV24-1 TRBD1 NA CATSRTGENTEAFF TGTGCCACCAGCAGGACAGGGGAGAACACTGAAGCTTTCTTT
TRBJ1-5 TRBV6-1 NA NA CASSEGHGNNQPQHF TGTGCCAGCAGTGAGGGACACGGCAACAATCAGCCCCAGCATTTT
TRBJ2-3 TRBV5-1 NA NA CASSLAGQTSTDTQYF TGCGCCAGCAGCTTGGCCGGTCAAACTAGCACAGATACGCAGTATTTT
TRBJ1-3 TRBV5-1 NA many CASSRDIKEDTIYF TGCGCCAGCAGCAGGGACATTAAGGAAGACACCATATATTTT
TRBJ1-2 TRBV30 NA NA CAWSRVLPGYGYTF TGTGCCTGGAGCCGGGTCCTCCCCGGCTATGGCTACACCTTC
TRBJ1-6 TRBV27 TRBD1 NA CASTEYWTGRSPLHF TGTGCCAGCACCGAATATTGGACAGGGCGGTCACCCCTCCACTTT
TRBJ2-5 TRBV7-6 TRBD2 NA CASSLFSVAGGQETQYF TGTGCCAGCAGCTTATTTTCGGTAGCGGGGGGCCAAGAGACCCAGTACTTC
TRBJ1-5 TRBV2 NA NA CASSVGGNNQPQHF TGTGCCAGCAGTGTCGGCGGTAACAATCAGCCCCAGCATTTT
TRBJ2-1 TRBV10-3 TRBD2 NA CAISEGLASYNEQFF TGTGCCATCAGTGAGGGACTAGCCTCCTACAATGAGCAGTTCTTC
TRBJ1-2 TRBV5-4 NA NA CASSLVGTSNYGYTF TGTGCCAGCAGCTTGGTCGGGACATCAAACTATGGCTACACCTTC
TRBJ2-7 TRBV7-9 NA NA CASGSRAYEQYF TGTGCCAGCGGCAGCAGGGCTTACGAGCAGTACTTC
TRBJ1-3 TRBV6-5 NA once CASEEAHKTGNTIYF TGTGCCAGTGAAGAAGCCCATAAAACTGGAAACACCATATATTTT
TRBJ1-3 TRBV10-3 NA NA CAISESGDTSGNTIYF TGTGCCATCAGTGAGTCGGGAGACACCTCTGGAAACACCATATATTTT
TRBJ1-2 TRBV9 NA few CASSVGQKHGYTF TGTGCCAGCAGCGTAGGACAGAAACATGGCTACACCTTC